A single sample gave rise to the 19 T cell receptor beta chains below, sequenced in a study of cytomegalovirus exposure and HLA in healthy donors. PCR used 60 Vbeta primers and 13 Jbeta primers. Assay: immunoSEQ multiplex PCR; the TCRdb copy retains only in-frame clones and omits some. Of some 180,000 clones in the sample, about four fifths were seen once. Specimen: PBMCs. The receptors originated from a woman aged 30 to 39 in good health and CMV-seropositive.

The chain links TRBV19 to TRBJ1-4; a weak D match, TRBD1 (6 bases). V was cut by 7 bases and J by 8 bases, with 14 bases left in between. Germline CDR1 is LNHDA and CDR2 is SQIVND (reference sequence). The CDR3 is 13 residues long. DNA of the CDR3: TGTGCCAGTACGGGGACATCTCGGGAAAAACTGTTTTTT. This translates into CASTGTSREKLFF.

This clone was counted a few times. The chain has TRBV4-1 and TRBJ2-7; 10 bases align to TRBD1. The CDR3 sequence is 15 residues long. Germline lookup yields CDR1 MGHRA and CDR2 YSYEKL. V trimming: 4 bases; J trimming: 1 base; junction bases outside the gene matches: 4. CDR3 amino acids: CASSPGQGSSYEQYF. CDR3 nucleotides: TGCGCCAGCAGCCCGGGACAGGGGTCTTCCTACGAGCAGTACTTC.

This rearrangement joins TRBV28 to TRBJ1-6; D may be TRBD1 (6 bases). The CDR3 has 15 amino acids. Trimming pared 2 bases from V and 9 bases from J, leaving 14 bases between. Germline assignment: CDR1 MDHEN and CDR2 SYDVKM. The CDR3 region has the DNA TGTGCCAGCAGTTTAGTCCAGGGGTTGGGTTCACCCCTCCACTTT. Translating it yields CASSLVQGLGSPLHF.

This clone turned up a few times. This chain links TRBV30 with TRBJ2-7; D unclear. The germline V gene has CDR1 GTSNPN and CDR2 SVGIG (reference sequence). There are 13 residues in the CDR3. V lost 5 bases, J lost 3 bases, and 14 bases lay in between. The chain's CDR3 is CAWVRQGVYEQYF. The CDR3 region has the DNA TGTGCCTGGGTTAGACAAGGCGTCTACGAGCAGTACTTC.

This rearrangement joins TRBV6-1 to TRBJ2-7; the match to TRBD1 covers 9 bases. Germline CDR1 and CDR2: MNHNS and SASEGT. The trim removed 5 bases at V and 10 bases at J, leaving 15 bases unmatched. The CDR3 is made up of 15 amino acids. CDR3 nucleotides: TGTGCCAGCAGTTCCCCACCGGGACAGGGAACGAAACAGTACTTC. This sequence encodes CASSSPPGQGTKQYF.

The chain has TRBV19 and TRBJ1-1; possible D gene TRBD1, 5 bases. Germline V CDR1 and CDR2: LNHDA, SQIVND (reference sequence). The germline V and J ends were trimmed by 4 bases and 0 bases, with 9 bases remaining between them. This CDR3 has 14 amino acids. CDR3 protein: CASSKGVMNTEAFF. The CDR3 DNA follows: TGTGCCAGTAGTAAAGGGGTGATGAACACTGAAGCTTTCTTT.

This chain connects TRBV28 to TRBJ2-5, with D possibly being TRBD2 (5 bases). The CDR3 spans 13 residues. CDR1 and CDR2 (germline): MDHEN, SYDVKM. Trimming stripped 11 bases from V and 0 bases from J, with 13 bases between. CDR3 DNA: TGTGCCGGGAGAGGAGGACACCAAGAGACCCAGTACTTC. Amino acids: CAGRGGHQETQYF.

This clone was detected only a few times. This chain uses TRBV2 with TRBJ2-3; 9 nucleotides agree with TRBD2. CDR3 size: 14 residues. The J segment lost 8 bases and the V segment lost 6 bases, leaving 9 bases of the junction unmatched. The germline gives CDR1 SNHLY, CDR2 FYNNEI. Here the CDR3 reads CASRNSGGLGTQYF. CDR3 nucleotide sequence: TGTGCCAGCAGGAATAGCGGGGGTTTAGGTACGCAGTATTTT.

This clone has only one observation. This sequence joins TRBV30 and TRBJ1-1, with D hard to call. This CDR3 region has 13 residues. V was trimmed by 2 bases and J by 6 bases, leaving 13 bases between them. Germline assignment: CDR1 GTSNPN and CDR2 SVGIG (reference sequence). CDR3 loop: CAWSPPPESEAFF. CDR3 sequence (DNA): TGTGCCTGGAGTCCTCCTCCTGAGTCTGAAGCTTTCTTT. The full variable domain, with the rest looked up from reference TRBV30 and TRBJ1-1, is SQTIHQWPATLVQPVGSPLSLECTVEGTSNPNLYWYRQAAGRGLQLLFYSVGIGQISSEVPQNLSASRPQDRQFILSSKKLLLSDSGFYLCAWSPPPESEAFFGQGTRLTVV.

V usage is TRBV5-4 and J usage is TRBJ1-3, with D possibly matching TRBD1 (5 bases). Germline V lookup: CDR1 SGHNT, CDR2 YYREEE (reference sequence). The CDR3 is made up of 15 amino acids. The V gene lost 4 bases and the J gene lost 3 bases, with 14 bases spanning the gap. The CDR3 is CASSPVWGLGNTIYF. CDR3 DNA sequence: TGTGCCAGCAGCCCCGTTTGGGGCCTTGGAAACACCATATATTTT. Combining the CDR3 with reference TRBV5-4 and TRBJ1-3 gives the whole variable domain ETGVTQSPTHLIKTRGQQVTLRCSSQSGHNTVSWYQQALGQGPQFIFQYYREEENGRGNFPPRFSGLQFPNYSSELNVNALELDDSALYLCASSPVWGLGNTIYFGEGSWLTVV.

The rearrangement links TRBV5-6 to TRBJ1-5; the D gene is possibly TRBD1 (5 bases). The CDR3 loop spans 14 amino acids. The germline CDR1 and CDR2 sequences are SGHDT and YYEEEE. Trimming shortened V by 0 bases and J by 3 bases, and 7 bases separated the two germline ends. CDR3 coding DNA: TGTGCCAGCAGCTTGGGACAGCCCAATCAGCCCCAGCATTTT. Translating it yields CASSLGQPNQPQHF. Filled out from reference TRBV5-6 and TRBJ1-5, the complete variable domain reads DAGVTQSPTHLIKTRGQQVTLRCSPKSGHDTVSWYQQALGQGPQFIFQYYEEEERQRGNFPDRFSGHQFPNYSSELNVNALLLGDSALYLCASSLGQPNQPQHFGDGTRLSIL.

This clone was observed a handful of times. The rearrangement joins TRBV6-4 to TRBJ2-5, with 15 positions matching TRBD2. Germline-derived CDR1 and CDR2 are MRHNA and SNTAGT. After removal of 4 bases from V and 5 bases from J, the junction contained 8 bases not matched to a gene. The CDR3 runs to 17 residues. CDR3 in DNA: TGTGCCAGCAGTGCACCGTGGACTAGCGGGGGGGCGGAGACCCAGTACTTC. As protein: CASSAPWTSGGAETQYF.

This chain uses TRBV5-5 with TRBJ2-1; TRBD1 might be the D (6 bases). The germline CDR1 and CDR2 sequences are SGHKS and YYEKEE (reference sequence). The CDR3 is 13 residues long. The V end was cut by 5 bases, the J end by 10 bases, with 16 bases between. In DNA form, the CDR3 reads TGTGCCAGCAGGAGGCTGGGGGCCCAAGAGCAGTTCTTC. It yields the protein CASRRLGAQEQFF.

The gene calls are TRBV19 and TRBJ2-2; no firm D call. Germline-derived CDR1 and CDR2 are LNHDA and SQIVND (reference sequence). Trimming removed 3 bases from V and 1 base from J, with 6 bases in between. This CDR3 spans 14 amino acids. For the CDR3, the DNA is TGTGCCAGTAGTATTCCCCGGAACACCGGGGAGCTGTTTTTT. This sequence encodes CASSIPRNTGELFF.

This rearrangement joins TRBV4-2 to TRBJ2-1; TRBD1 agrees at 8 bases. Per germline, CDR1 LGHNA and CDR2 YNFKEQ. CDR3 length: 15 residues. Trimming cost V 6 bases and J 4 bases; bases outside gene matches: 8. For the CDR3, the DNA is TGTGCCAGCAGATACGACAGGGGCGGATACAATGAGCAGTTCTTC. Protein product: CASRYDRGGYNEQFF.

This clone was counted a single time. The gene calls are TRBV5-1 and TRBJ1-6, with 9 bases aligning to TRBD1. This CDR3 is built from 20 residues. Germline lookup yields CDR1 SGHRS and CDR2 YFSETQ. J was trimmed by 8 bases and V by 6 bases; bases with no gene match: 24. CDR3 in amino acids: CASIEWDREYYKNWDSPLHF. Written as DNA, the CDR3 is TGCGCCAGCATCGAGTGGGACAGGGAATATTATAAGAATTGGGATTCACCCCTCCACTTT.

The chain employs TRBV5-4 and TRBJ2-3, with TRBD1 identical over 7 bases. This CDR3 has 15 residues. V was pared by 4 bases and J by 2 bases, with 7 bases of the junction left unmatched. Germline values: CDR1 SGHNT, CDR2 YYREEE (reference sequence). CDR3 sequence reads: CASSAGTAPTDTQYF. As DNA, the CDR3 is TGTGCCAGCAGCGCTGGGACAGCACCCACAGATACGCAGTATTTT. The full variable domain, with the rest looked up from reference TRBV5-4 and TRBJ2-3, is ETGVTQSPTHLIKTRGQQVTLRCSSQSGHNTVSWYQQALGQGPQFIFQYYREEENGRGNFPPRFSGLQFPNYSSELNVNALELDDSALYLCASSAGTAPTDTQYFGPGTRLTVL.

The chain links TRBV5-8 to TRBJ1-5, with 7 bases fitting TRBD1. The germline V gene encodes CDR1 SGHTS and CDR2 YDEGEE. The CDR3 is 17 residues long. The V and J ends lost 3 bases and 6 bases, in that order; junction bases with no gene match: 15. DNA for the CDR3: TGTGCCAGCAGCTCGGAGAGGGGGCGGAAAGTGGGTCAGCCCCAGCATTTT. Amino acids: CASSSERGRKVGQPQHF.

The chain carries TRBV7-2 and TRBJ2-3; D gene uncertain. V was clipped by 1 base and J by 5 bases, with 7 bases between them. Germline V gives CDR1 SGHTA, CDR2 FQGNSA. The CDR3 is 13 residues long. Written as DNA, the CDR3 is TGTGCCAGCAGCTTAGGTCACGGAGATACGCAGTATTTT. Encoded protein: CASSLGHGDTQYF.